This T cell receptor (beta chain) was identified in a study of cytomegalovirus exposure and HLA in healthy donors (dated 2017 in TCRdb). With respect to the entire study: A later analysis indicated that the 90 to 150 validation repertoires were generated on the platform also employed for the approximately 700 repertoires of the first cohort. To predict cytomegalovirus infection status, the study combined high-throughput TCR immunosequencing, statistical association of individual TCRs with disease status, and machine learning. Along with the approximately 700-subject first cohort, a separate validation cohort of about 110 different subjects was used. The aim of the study was to test whether cataloging public T cell receptors could identify signatures of past pathogen exposure.

Results the study describes overall, beyond this receptor: The classifier was reported to diagnose cytomegalovirus status with high specificity and sensitivity in both the original cohort and the validation cohort. According to the authors, the approach could potentially be generalized to other disease states and immunological phenotypes. Most TCR sequences were observed very rarely across donors, whereas some public TCRs were present in many individuals. In vitro tests confirmed that three of the cytomegalovirus-associated TCR beta chains recognize cytomegalovirus antigens. In a later analysis, TCRs clustered in the first cohort were found to also tend to co-occur in the roughly 130 validation repertoires, with about 94% of cluster scores above 0. In the study, about 150 TCR beta chains were listed as associated with cytomegalovirus. A later analysis had no HLA typing for the validation cohort, so co-occurrence there was scored across all 110 or so repertoires.

The donors were included in the validation cohort of 120 subjects, a group kept apart from the 666-subject first cohort. The germline V gene provides CDR1 SGHRS and CDR2 YFSETQ. V loses 0 bases, J loses 4 bases, and the germline ends lie 11 bases apart. The CDR3 measures 15 amino acids from cysteine to phenylalanine. Just the 45-base CDR3 DNA is kept, in frame starting at base 1. To note about this clone: Its specific antigen is unknown. The record has no base qualities; no much larger clone is one base away.

Libraries came from the immunoSEQ multiplex PCR assay. In the paper's pipeline: To diagnose cytomegalovirus status from the catalog of TCR beta chain sequences, a statistical classification framework was built. TCRdb re-hosts the immuneACCESS table, in-frame sequences only. Its copies lack some clones; in the studies checked, an unresolved V gene accounts for under half of them, and the cause for the rest is not known. That table gives V, J and clone size, and the DNA gave D and trimming. The sample table holds over 150,000 clones, of which 95% to 96% were seen once. The ten top clones hold about 0.89% of the sample.

Sequencing was carried out using PBMCs. This TCR was recovered from a woman aged 18 to 35 in good health and CMV-seronegative. Rearrangement joined TRBV5-1 to TRBJ1-3; no D segment can be confidently identified. The DNA reads TGCGCCAGCAGCTTGGGCAGTCCGACAGGAAACACCATATATTTT. Its translation reads: CASSLGSPTGNTIYF.